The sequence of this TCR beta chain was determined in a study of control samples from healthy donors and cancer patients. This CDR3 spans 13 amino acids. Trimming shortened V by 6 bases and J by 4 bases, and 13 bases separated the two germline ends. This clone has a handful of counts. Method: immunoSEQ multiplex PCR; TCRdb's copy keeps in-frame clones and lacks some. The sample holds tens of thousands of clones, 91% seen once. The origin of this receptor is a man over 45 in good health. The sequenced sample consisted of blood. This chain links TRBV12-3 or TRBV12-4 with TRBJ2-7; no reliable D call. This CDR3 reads CASSVGRVYEQYF. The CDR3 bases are TGTGCCAGCAGCGTCGGACGGGTATACGAGCAGTACTTC.